A selection of T cell receptor beta chains follows, all from one sample in a study of blood T cells in healthy people across ages. TCRdb re-analysed the 5' RACE reads in MiXCR, keeping a single row per CDR3 protein. This sample has fewer than 2,000,000 distinct CDR3 sequences, with about 39% found just once. Sequences were obtained from blood. All receptors come from a human donor in good health. Each CDR3 is given with its conserved first and last residue. Each record gives: J gene, clone size, CDR3 length, D gene, V gene, CDR3 DNA, CDR3 protein. A D gene is named only where the DNA matches it firmly. Expanded clones are given a class, and other clones once, few, many or no size at all.

j_gene: TRBJ2-1; abundance: many; len: 13; d_gene: TRBD1; v_gene: TRBV29-1; CDR3nt: TGCAGCGTTGCCGGGACAGGGAATAATGAGCAGTTCTTC; CDR3aa: CSVAGTGNNEQFF
j_gene: TRBJ2-5; abundance: .; len: 16; d_gene: .; v_gene: TRBV2; CDR3nt: TGTGCCAGCAGTGGCCCGGCTAGCAGAAGCCAAGAGACCCAGTACTTC; CDR3aa: CASSGPASRSQETQYF
j_gene: TRBJ2-3; abundance: few; len: 12; d_gene: .; v_gene: TRBV5-1; CDR3nt: TGCGCCAGCACTAAAGGCACAGATACGCAGTATTTT; CDR3aa: CASTKGTDTQYF
j_gene: TRBJ1-2; abundance: few; len: 15; d_gene: .; v_gene: TRBV7-9; CDR3nt: TGTGCCAGCAGCTTTAGTATCACCTCTAACTATGGCTACACCTTC; CDR3aa: CASSFSITSNYGYTF
j_gene: TRBJ2-7; abundance: few; len: 13; d_gene: TRBD1; v_gene: TRBV20-1; CDR3nt: TGCAGTGCTGTGACAGGGGGCTACTACGAGCAGTACTTC; CDR3aa: CSAVTGGYYEQYF
j_gene: TRBJ2-6; abundance: .; len: 20; d_gene: .; v_gene: TRBV29-1; CDR3nt: TGCAGCGCTGCCGCTTATGGTCAAGGGGGTCCTCTCTCTGGGGCCAACGTCCTGACTTTC; CDR3aa: CSAAAYGQGGPLSGANVLTF
j_gene: TRBJ1-2; abundance: few; len: 13; d_gene: .; v_gene: TRBV20-1; CDR3nt: TGCAGTAGGGAAAGTAATTCTAACTATGGCTACACCTTC; CDR3aa: CSRESNSNYGYTF
j_gene: TRBJ2-5; abundance: .; len: 15; d_gene: TRBD1; v_gene: TRBV4-3; CDR3nt: TGCGCCAGCAGCCACGGTTACGGACAGGGTGAGACCCAGTACTTC; CDR3aa: CASSHGYGQGETQYF
j_gene: TRBJ2-4; abundance: once; len: 22; d_gene: .; v_gene: TRBV21-1; CDR3nt: TGTGCCAGCAGCAAAGCCAACCATAGGACAGGCCGTTCAAGCGGAGCCAAAAACATTCAGTACTTC; CDR3aa: CASSKANHRTGRSSGAKNIQYF
j_gene: TRBJ1-2; abundance: once; len: 15; d_gene: TRBD1; v_gene: TRBV3-1; CDR3nt: TGTGCCAGCAGCCAAGAAAGGACAGGGGGCTGGGGCTACACCTTC; CDR3aa: CASSQERTGGWGYTF
j_gene: TRBJ2-7; abundance: .; len: 14; d_gene: TRBD2; v_gene: TRBV7-9; CDR3nt: TGTGTCAGCAGCCCTAGGGCGGGGGGGAACGAGCAGTACTTC; CDR3aa: CVSSPRAGGNEQYF
j_gene: TRBJ2-7; abundance: many; len: 17; d_gene: TRBD2; v_gene: TRBV4-1; CDR3nt: TGCGCCAGCAGCCAAGATGCGCCCGGGACTAGCGGCTACGAGCAGTACTTC; CDR3aa: CASSQDAPGTSGYEQYF
j_gene: TRBJ2-7; abundance: .; len: 13; d_gene: .; v_gene: TRBV7-2; CDR3nt: TGTGCCCGCAGCGACATTACGGACGGCGAGCAGTACTTC; CDR3aa: CARSDITDGEQYF
j_gene: TRBJ2-3; abundance: few; len: 15; d_gene: TRBD2; v_gene: TRBV10-2; CDR3nt: TGCGCCAGCAGATTTACTAGCGGGGACTCCTACGAGCAGTATTTT; CDR3aa: CASRFTSGDSYEQYF
j_gene: TRBJ2-1; abundance: many; len: 14; d_gene: .; v_gene: TRBV5-6; CDR3nt: TGTGCCAGCAGCTTGGTTTCTCACTACAATGAGCAGTTCTTC; CDR3aa: CASSLVSHYNEQFF
j_gene: TRBJ2-7; abundance: few; len: 14; d_gene: .; v_gene: TRBV10-3; CDR3nt: TGTGCCATCAGCAAAGACAGATTCTCCTACGAGCAGTACTTC; CDR3aa: CAISKDRFSYEQYF
j_gene: TRBJ2-7; abundance: many; len: 13; d_gene: .; v_gene: TRBV28; CDR3nt: TGTGCCAGCAGTTTATCCATAAGTTACGAGCAGTACTTC; CDR3aa: CASSLSISYEQYF
j_gene: TRBJ2-2; abundance: .; len: 16; d_gene: TRBD2; v_gene: TRBV4-1; CDR3nt: TGCGCCAGCAGCTATCGGGGGGGTCTGGACACCGGGGAGCTGTTTTTT; CDR3aa: CASSYRGGLDTGELFF
j_gene: TRBJ2-2; abundance: .; len: 15; d_gene: TRBD1; v_gene: TRBV12-3/TRBV12-4; CDR3nt: TGTGCCAGCAGTTTAAGAAGGGGGCAAGGCGGGGAGCTGTTTTTT; CDR3aa: CASSLRRGQGGELFF
j_gene: TRBJ1-2; abundance: few; len: 11; d_gene: .; v_gene: TRBV5-6; CDR3nt: TGTGCCAGCAGCTTGAAAAGGGGCTACACCTTC; CDR3aa: CASSLKRGYTF
j_gene: TRBJ2-1; abundance: .; len: 14; d_gene: TRBD1; v_gene: TRBV20-1; CDR3nt: TGCAGTGCCCCGGTGGGACAGGGATACAATGAGCAGTTCTTC; CDR3aa: CSAPVGQGYNEQFF
j_gene: TRBJ1-3; abundance: .; len: 15; d_gene: .; v_gene: TRBV4-2; CDR3nt: TGTGCCAGCAGCCAAGTTTTACAGTCTGGACACACCATATATTTT; CDR3aa: CASSQVLQSGHTIYF
j_gene: TRBJ1-5; abundance: few; len: 15; d_gene: TRBD1; v_gene: TRBV5-8; CDR3nt: TGTGCCAGCAGCCACCACAGGGGTCGGGATCAGCCCCAGCATTTT; CDR3aa: CASSHHRGRDQPQHF